This TCR beta chain was found in a study of CD8 T cells in ankylosing spondylitis. Study-level points and caveats: Reported data indicate significant enrichment of disease-linked clones within matched ankylosing spondylitis synovial fluid.

Quantitative 5'-RACE with molecular barcodes produced the TCR beta libraries. TCRdb recomputed calls from the 5' RACE reads with MiXCR, one row per CDR3 protein. The data contain 130,000 or so distinct CDR3 sequences, about 6.5% of them singletons. The table lists this clonotype with many counts. The antigen is undetermined. Germline CDR1 and CDR2: LNHDA and SQIVND (reference sequence). V was pared by 0 bases and J by 4 bases, with 6 bases between. The CDR3 totals 13 residues. The specimen was blood, either unsorted or a sorted T cell fraction (not recorded which). The receptor was derived from a male donor with ankylosing spondylitis or in good health (not recorded which). The J gene is TRBJ1-2, the V gene TRBV19; no clear D. CDR3 bases: TGTGCCAGTAGTATAGACGGAGGCTATGGCTACACCTTC. This encodes CASSIDGGYGYTF.